There are many counts of the clone carrying this T cell receptor beta chain. The TCR beta CDR3 regions underwent amplification using RNA transcripts as the source. The TCR CDR3 was amplified in a first-round RT-PCR using the HTBI primer set. A single record per CDR3 protein comes from TCRdb applying MiXCR to the multiplex PCR reads. The data show some 620,000 distinct CDR3 sequences, 15% to 20% seen once. The entry originates in a study of T cells in Graves' hyperthyroidism and ophthalmopathy. V was pared by 7 bases and J by 1 base, with 12 bases between. Germline V gene data show CDR1 as LGHNT and CDR2 as FRNRAP. The CDR3 sequence is 14 residues long.

The sample taken for sequencing was blood. V gene TRBV12-5 combines with J gene TRBJ2-3; maybe TRBD2 (6 bases). This TCR was recovered from a woman in her twenties or thirties with Graves' hyperthyroidism. CDR3 nucleotides: TGTGCTAGTGCTGCGAGCGGGCGCACAGATACGCAGTATTTT. It codes for CASAASGRTDTQYF. The full variable domain, its missing parts supplied by reference TRBV12-5 and TRBJ2-3, is DARVTQTPRHKVTEMGQEVTMRCQPILGHNTVFWYRQTMMQGLELLAYFRNRAPLDDSGMPKDRFSAEMPDATLATLKIQPSEPRDSAVYFCASAASGRTDTQYFGPGTRLTVL.